This section outlines one T cell receptor beta chain sequence together with its context. TCRdb's table, derived via immunoSEQ multiplex PCR, lists solely in-frame clones and lacks some. Of fewer than 50,000 clones listed, around 85% were seen once; the top ten hold 31%. The sample originates from a study of blood T cell repertoires in COVID-19. The source material was peripheral blood. The clonotype was recovered from a woman aged 80 or over with acute or convalescent COVID-19.

The CDR3 here is CASSQVPDRKTGYTF. In nucleotides, the CDR3 is TGTGCCAGCAGCCAAGTCCCGGACAGAAAAACTGGCTACACCTTC. This chain uses TRBV3-1 (or the pseudogene TRBV3-2) with TRBJ1-2; TRBD1 is a possible D gene (6 bases). Trimming pared 1 base from V and 7 bases from J, leaving 16 bases between. Germline V gene lookup returns CDR1 LGHDT and CDR2 YNNKEL (reference sequence). The CDR3 consists of 15 residues.